Detailed here is one TCR beta chain. This clonotype was seen repeatedly, ten times or more. Its target antigen remains unknown. The record has no base qualities; no much larger clone is one base away. The CDR3 goes from the cysteine to the phenylalanine over 13 residues. Of all the DNA, just the CDR3 is kept, 39 bases in frame from base 1. Clipping removes 4 bases from V and 8 bases from J, with 4 as the unmatched junction base count. Based on the germline V gene (reference sequence), the CDR1 and CDR2 sequences are LGHDT and YNNKEL. The source of the sample is a study of identical twins (dated by TCRdb to 2016 to 2017). With regard to the full study: To test whether fetal clonotypes persist, the study used deep sequencing on TCR alpha and beta repertoires from monozygotic twins, unrelated adults of various ages, and cord blood. Replicate twin experiments were performed at different times using different library preparation protocols to rule out contamination. Broader findings and caveats from the paper: In monozygotic twins, out-of-frame TCR alpha sharing was systematically underestimated by recombination models, although the models agreed with sharing between unrelated individuals. Invariant T cells such as MAIT and iNKT could partly confound zero-insertion analyses, though diverse VJ usage argued against this for most clonotypes. The excess sharing between twins in beta out-of-frame sequences was weaker because fewer shared sequences reduced the signal-to-noise ratio. Out-of-frame TCR alpha sequences shared between twins showed an excess of low generation-probability sequences compared with coincidental sharing between unrelated individuals. Abundant cord blood beta clonotypes had fewer insertions, young adult naive repertoires showed a similar but weaker trend, and memory repertoires showed no such trend. Conclusions relied on cross-sectional statistical analysis, since the same donors could not be followed over many years.

Only healthy Caucasian donors were included. Three pairs of female monozygotic twins, all aged about 18 to 29 years, made up the twin cohort. Miltenyi CD45RO+ enrichment and human naive T-cell isolation kits were used to isolate memory (CD45RO+) and naive T cells from PBMC. The library was built by means of 5' RACE. The sequencing machine was an Illumina HiSeq 2000. A universal primer binding site was added through template switching, and the final cDNA carried a unique molecular identifier so that TCR cDNA molecules could be counted accurately. First-strand cDNA for TCR alpha and beta chains was synthesized from specific primers in the conserved constant-segment region. Each cDNA library was double barcoded, with a SMART-Mk sample barcode plus Illumina barcodes, to control for contamination. Two successive PCR steps introduced TruSeq adapter sequences along with Illumina sample barcodes. The TCR alpha and beta cDNA libraries were sequenced on the Illumina HiSeq platform using custom primers. Turning to the authors' computational methods: MiGEC processed the raw reads to extract unique molecular identifiers, while MiXCR was used to determine the CDR3 positions. Recombination models were inferred per individual with the repgenHMM and IGoR tools using an EM algorithm. Shared clonotype analysis was performed with the tcR package in R, normalizing sharing by the product of cloneset sizes. To study raw recombination without the effects of thymic and clonal selection, out-of-frame nonproductive sequences were analyzed. In TCRdb, the public reads were trimmed at Q25 with fastp and aligned with MiXCR, with productive beta chains retained. Rows with a matching CDR3 protein are joined into one entry that keeps the most common DNA and genes. TCRdb, not the original authors, processed these V and J calls. This sample comprises 200,000 or so distinct CDR3 sequences, roughly 7.5% of them detected only once. 1.9% of the sample goes to the ten largest clones.

This same sample was also taken into another study, of yellow fever vaccine responses in identical twins. Reported in the second study: The authors reported that the T cell response to vaccination in identical twins appeared partly convergent and partly personalized. In the study, vaccine-responding T cell clones were precisely tracked in identical twins.

The source of this sequence is a woman aged 18-35 years in good health. The chain uses TRBV3-1 and TRBJ1-1, with 10 bases matching TRBD1. Sequenced input: memory (CD45RO+) T cells sorted from blood. Explained via the paper, the cell subset or site label denotes: CD45RO+ enriched T cells. The DNA sequence reads TGTGCCAGCAGCCCTGGGACAGGGGCCGAAGCTTTCTTT. This is translated as CASSPGTGAEAFF.